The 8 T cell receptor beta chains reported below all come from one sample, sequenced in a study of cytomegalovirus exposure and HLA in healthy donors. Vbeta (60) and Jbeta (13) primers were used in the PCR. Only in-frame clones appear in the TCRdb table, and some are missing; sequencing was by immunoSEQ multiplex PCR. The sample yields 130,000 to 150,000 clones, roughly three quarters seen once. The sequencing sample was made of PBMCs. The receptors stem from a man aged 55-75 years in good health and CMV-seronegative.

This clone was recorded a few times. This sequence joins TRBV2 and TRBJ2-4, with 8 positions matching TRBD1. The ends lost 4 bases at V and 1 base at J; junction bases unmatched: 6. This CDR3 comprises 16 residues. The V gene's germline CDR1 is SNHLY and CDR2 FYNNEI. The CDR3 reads CASSAAGGAAKNIQYF. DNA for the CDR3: TGTGCCAGCAGTGCGGCAGGGGGCGCCGCCAAAAACATTCAGTACTTC.

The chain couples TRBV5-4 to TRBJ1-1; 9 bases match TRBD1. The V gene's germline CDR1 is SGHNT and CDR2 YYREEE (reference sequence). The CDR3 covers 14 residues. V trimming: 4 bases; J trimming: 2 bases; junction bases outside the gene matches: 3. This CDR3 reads CASSRGQGNTEAFF. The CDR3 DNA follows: TGTGCCAGCAGCAGGGGACAGGGTAACACTGAAGCTTTCTTT.

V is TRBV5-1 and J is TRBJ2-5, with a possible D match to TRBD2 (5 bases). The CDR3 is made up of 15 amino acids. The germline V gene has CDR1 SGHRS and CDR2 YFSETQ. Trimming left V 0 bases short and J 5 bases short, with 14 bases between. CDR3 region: CASSLERGFRETQYF. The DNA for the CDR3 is TGCGCCAGCAGCTTGGAGCGAGGGTTTCGGGAGACCCAGTACTTC.

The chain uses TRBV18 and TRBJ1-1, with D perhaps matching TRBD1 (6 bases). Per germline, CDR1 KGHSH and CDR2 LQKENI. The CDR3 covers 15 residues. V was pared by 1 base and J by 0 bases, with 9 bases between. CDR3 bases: TGTGCCAGCTCACCACTGGGGGACATGAACACTGAAGCTTTCTTT. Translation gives CASSPLGDMNTEAFF.

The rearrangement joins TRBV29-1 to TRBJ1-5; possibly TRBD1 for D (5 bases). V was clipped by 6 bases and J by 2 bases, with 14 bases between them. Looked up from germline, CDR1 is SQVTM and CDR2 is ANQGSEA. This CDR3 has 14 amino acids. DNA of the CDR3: TGCAGCGTGAATTCAGGGAAAGGCAATCAGCCCCAGCATTTT. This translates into CSVNSGKGNQPQHF.

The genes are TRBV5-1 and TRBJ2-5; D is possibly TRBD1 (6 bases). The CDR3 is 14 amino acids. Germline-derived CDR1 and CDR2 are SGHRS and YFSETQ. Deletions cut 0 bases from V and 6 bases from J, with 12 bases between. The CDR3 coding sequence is TGCGCCAGCAGCTTGGTGCAGGGGATAAAGACCCAGTACTTC. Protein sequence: CASSLVQGIKTQYF.

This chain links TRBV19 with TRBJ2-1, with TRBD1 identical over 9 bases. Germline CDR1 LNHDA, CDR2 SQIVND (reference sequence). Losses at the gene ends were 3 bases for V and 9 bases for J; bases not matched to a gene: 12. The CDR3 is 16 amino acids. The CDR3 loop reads CASSIFPQGAGSEQFF. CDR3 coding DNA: TGTGCCAGTAGTATTTTCCCACAGGGGGCTGGGAGTGAGCAGTTCTTC.

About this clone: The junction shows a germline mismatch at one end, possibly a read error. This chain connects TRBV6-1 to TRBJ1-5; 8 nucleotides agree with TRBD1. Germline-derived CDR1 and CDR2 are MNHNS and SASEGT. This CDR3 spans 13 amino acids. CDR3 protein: CASSEVGQASQHF. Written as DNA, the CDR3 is TGTGCCAGCAGTGAAGTGGGACAGGCCTCCCAACATTTT.